A selection of T cell receptor beta chains follows, all from one sample in a study of blood T cell repertoires in COVID-19. Some clones are missing from TCRdb's copy, which holds only in-frame ones; the method was immunoSEQ multiplex PCR. The sample yields more than 200,000 clones, roughly 90% seen once. Sample: PBMCs or T cells enriched from blood (not recorded which). These TCRs come from a woman under 40 with acute COVID-19. CDR3s include the opening cysteine and the closing phenylalanine or tryptophan. Fields, in order: clone size, D gene, J gene, V gene, CDR3 protein, CDR3 DNA. The D gene is left open where the match is weak. The size of a clone is reported for some rows only, either as once, few or many, or as a class for expanded clones.

. . TRBJ2-7 TRBV11-3 CASSFLTGWTYEQYF TGTGCCAGCAGCTTTCTCACAGGATGGACCTACGAGCAGTACTTC
. . TRBJ1-2 TRBV7-2 CASSSNRGGYGYTF TGTGCCAGCAGCTCCAACCGGGGTGGCTATGGCTACACCTTC
. TRBD1 TRBJ1-1 TRBV19 CASSLDRDTEAFF TGTGCCAGTAGTCTTGACAGGGACACTGAAGCTTTCTTT
once . TRBJ2-1 TRBV18 CASSPLTSVSSYNEQFF TGTGCCAGCTCACCACTTACAAGCGTTAGCTCCTACAATGAGCAGTTCTTC
. . TRBJ1-1 TRBV11-3 CASARGMNTEAFF TGTGCCAGCGCGCGGGGGATGAACACTGAAGCTTTCTTT
. TRBD2 TRBJ2-2 TRBV5-1 CASSLLAGSGTGELFF TGCGCCAGCAGCTTGCTAGCGGGAAGTGGCACCGGGGAGCTGTTTTTT
. . TRBJ2-5 TRBV6-2/TRBV6-3 CASSSPLEETQYF TGTGCCAGCAGTAGCCCTCTTGAGGAGACCCAGTACTTC
. TRBD2 TRBJ2-1 TRBV7-6 CASSLTSGTYNEQFF TGTGCCAGCAGCTTAACTAGCGGGACCTACAATGAGCAGTTCTTC
. TRBD2 TRBJ2-3 TRBV19 CASSTGLAGGLSRRTDTQYF TGTGCCAGTAGTACCGGACTAGCGGGGGGACTTTCACGCCGCACAGATACGCAGTATTTT
. TRBD1 TRBJ1-3 TRBV5-1 CASSLEGGTADSGNTIYF TGCGCCAGCAGCTTGGAGGGTGGGACAGCGGACTCTGGAAACACCATATATTTT
. . TRBJ2-5 TRBV6-5 CASRSRGALETQYF TGTGCCAGCAGGAGCCGGGGGGCTTTGGAGACCCAGTACTTC
. . TRBJ1-4 TRBV5-1 CASSLDGRTNEKLFF TGCGCCAGCAGCTTGGACGGGAGAACTAATGAAAAACTGTTTTTT
. . TRBJ2-6 TRBV11-2 CASSLGSGNVLTF TGTGCCAGCAGCTTAGGGAGCGGGAACGTCCTGACTTTC
once TRBD2 TRBJ2-1 TRBV6-2/TRBV6-3 CASSQVAGGSHNEQFF TGTGCCAGCAGCCAAGTAGCGGGAGGCAGCCACAATGAGCAGTTCTTC
. . TRBJ1-5 TRBV29-1 CSVPAGGGQPQHF TGCAGCGTCCCCGCGGGGGGAGGTCAGCCCCAGCATTTT
. . TRBJ1-3 TRBV25-1 CASTSGNTIYF TGTGCCAGCACTTCTGGAAACACCATATATTTT
. . TRBJ2-7 TRBV2 CASSDGGQRSYEQYF TGTGCCAGCAGTGACGGAGGGCAACGCTCCTACGAGCAGTACTTC